Listed below are T cell receptor beta chains from one sample, sequenced in a study of prognosis after radiotherapy for stage I lung cancer. TCRdb reprocessed the multiplex PCR reads with MiXCR, giving one entry per CDR3 protein. This table has approximately 20,000 distinct CDR3 sequences, roughly 43% appearing once. Specimen: PBMCs, collected before or after stereotactic body radiation therapy (not recorded which). The source of these receptors is a donor aged 50 or older with non-small cell lung cancer. Each CDR3 is given with its conserved first and last residue. D genes are given only for firm matches. The size field is filled for only some rows; it gives once, few, many or a size class.

.	TRBD1	TRBV12-3/TRBV12-4	TRBJ1-6	CASTKTGTGGNSPLHF	TGTGCCAGCACCAAGACCGGGACAGGGGGGAATTCACCCCTCCACTTT
many	TRBD2	TRBV20-1	TRBJ2-7	CSAPAGEVREQYF	TGCAGTGCCCCAGCGGGAGAGGTACGTGAGCAGTACTTC
many	.	TRBV4-3	TRBJ2-1	CASSQDGGNEQFF	TGCGCCAGCAGCCAGGACGGAGGAAATGAGCAGTTCTTC
few	.	TRBV30	TRBJ2-3	CAWSVKGRTDTQYF	TGTGCCTGGAGTGTAAAGGGGCGCACAGATACGCAGTATTTT
.	.	TRBV6-2/TRBV6-3	TRBJ2-7	CASSYPGHHYEQYF	TGTGCCAGCAGTTATCCGGGACATCACTACGAGCAGTACTTC
few	.	TRBV5-1	TRBJ1-4	CASSLEAQGQKLFF	TGCGCCAGCAGCTTGGAGGCGCAGGGCCAAAAACTGTTTTTT
many	.	TRBV24-1	TRBJ2-3	CATSDPRSTSTDTQYF	TGTGCCACCAGTGATCCTCGTTCTACTAGCACAGATACGCAGTATTTT
medium-sized	TRBD1	TRBV6-1	TRBJ1-2	CASTGTGRGQGYYGYTF	TGTGCCAGCACGGGGACGGGTCGGGGACAGGGGTACTATGGCTACACCTTC
many	.	TRBV3-1	TRBJ1-1	CASSHSGTGNTEAFF	TGTGCCAGCAGCCACTCCGGGACGGGGAACACTGAAGCTTTCTTT
.	.	TRBV6-1	TRBJ1-5	CASSGLRGRNQPQHF	TGTGCCAGCAGTGGGTTACGGGGCCGCAATCAGCCCCAGCATTTT
many	TRBD2	TRBV20-1	TRBJ2-3	CSATSAGGLWDTQYF	TGCAGTGCTACTTCAGCGGGAGGGCTGTGGGATACGCAGTATTTT
.	.	TRBV27	TRBJ2-7	CASSLSVLHYEQYF	TGTGCCAGCAGCTTATCGGTTTTGCACTACGAGCAGTACTTC
many	.	TRBV5-1	TRBJ1-4	CASSLSGGDNEKLFF	TGCGCCAGCAGCTTGAGCGGGGGAGATAATGAAAAACTGTTTTTT
.	.	TRBV20-1	TRBJ2-3	CSARRDGGVTDTQYF	TGCAGTGCTAGGAGGGATGGCGGGGTCACGGATACGCAGTATTTT
many	.	TRBV28	TRBJ1-5	CASSRDAGNQPQHF	TGTGCCAGCAGTCGGGACGCTGGCAATCAGCCCCAGCATTTT
many	.	TRBV5-1	TRBJ2-3	CASSSGTLSDTQYF	TGCGCCAGCAGCTCCGGGACACTGTCAGATACGCAGTATTTT
.	TRBD2	TRBV9	TRBJ2-3	CASSGTGLAGDTDTQYF	TGTGCCAGCAGCGGAACGGGACTAGCGGGAGACACAGATACGCAGTATTTT
.	TRBD2	TRBV7-2	TRBJ2-2	CASSSKAGNTGELFF	TGTGCCAGCAGCTCAAAAGCGGGGAATACCGGGGAGCTGTTTTTT
medium-sized	TRBD1	TRBV5-1	TRBJ1-6	CASSLTGGSSPLHF	TGCGCCAGCAGCTTGACAGGGGGCAGTTCACCCCTCCACTTT
medium-sized	.	TRBV5-1	TRBJ2-2	CASSAGTTNTGELFF	TGCGCCAGCAGCGCCGGGACAACGAACACCGGGGAGCTGTTTTTT
many	.	TRBV19	TRBJ2-3	CASRESGPADTQYF	TGTGCCAGTAGGGAGAGTGGACCTGCAGATACGCAGTATTTT
many	.	TRBV6-1	TRBJ1-1	CASSEATMGGTEAFF	TGTGCCAGCAGTGAAGCGACTATGGGAGGGACTGAAGCTTTCTTT
medium-sized	TRBD1	TRBV6-1	TRBJ1-6	CASSEALGQSYSPLHF	TGTGCCAGCAGTGAAGCTCTGGGACAGTCCTATTCACCCCTCCACTTT
many	.	TRBV27	TRBJ1-1	CASSLIHGVAFF	TGTGCCAGCAGTTTAATACACGGCGTAGCTTTCTTT
many	.	TRBV20-1	TRBJ1-3	CSARDRTAAGSGNTIYF	TGCAGTGCTAGAGATCGTACCGCGGCCGGTTCTGGAAACACCATATATTTT
.	TRBD1	TRBV6-1	TRBJ2-2	CASITVGQGPYTGELFF	TGTGCCAGCATCACAGTGGGACAGGGGCCGTATACCGGGGAGCTGTTTTTT
many	.	TRBV18	TRBJ1-3	CASSLESGNTIYF	TGTGCCAGCTCACTAGAATCGGGAAACACCATATATTTT
medium-sized	.	TRBV24-1	TRBJ1-1	CATSDPQSGDTEAFF	TGTGCCACCAGTGATCCCCAGTCAGGGGACACTGAAGCTTTCTTT
.	.	TRBV27	TRBJ1-4	CASSRQTVPNEKLFF	TGTGCCAGCAGCCGTCAGACAGTACCGAATGAAAAACTGTTTTTT
many	TRBD2	TRBV4-3	TRBJ2-1	CASSQDALGRALFF	TGCGCCAGCAGCCAAGATGCTCTAGGGAGGGCTCTGTTCTTC
.	.	TRBV6-9	TRBJ1-1	CASSLGSEAFF	TGTGCCAGCAGTTTAGGATCTGAAGCTTTCTTT